Following are 4 T cell receptor beta chains from one sample sequenced in a study of cytomegalovirus exposure and HLA in healthy donors. The study ran its PCR with 60 Vbeta and 13 Jbeta primers. Libraries were prepared by immunoSEQ multiplex PCR; TCRdb keeps only in-frame clonotypes and omits some of them. The table has about 110,000 clones, around 81% seen once. Sequencing input: PBMCs. The receptor source for this set is a woman aged 25 to 39 in good health and CMV-seronegative.

This chain uses TRBV10-1 with TRBJ2-1, with 9 bases identical to TRBD1. There are 13 residues in the CDR3. Per germline, CDR1 WNHNN and CDR2 SYGVQD (reference sequence). V dropped 8 bases and J dropped 1; count of bases not matched to a gene: 0. The DNA for the CDR3 is TGCGCCAGCGGACAGGGGTCCTACAATGAGCAGTTCTTC. Amino acid sequence: CASGQGSYNEQFF.

V usage is TRBV4-2 and J usage is TRBJ2-3; 13 nucleotides match TRBD2. Trimming took 0 bases from V and 1 from J; bases not matched to a gene: 4. CDR3 length: 18 amino acids. Germline V gives CDR1 LGHNA, CDR2 YNFKEQ. The CDR3 spells CASSQEPLAGGRTDTQYF. The CDR3 nucleotides are TGTGCCAGCAGCCAAGAGCCACTAGCGGGAGGGCGCACAGATACGCAGTATTTT.

The CDR3 region is CASSLVVGQGNTIYF. The CDR3 nucleotides are TGTGCCAGCAGCTTAGTGGTGGGACAGGGAAACACCATATATTTT. V gene TRBV7-2 combines with J gene TRBJ1-3, with 7 bases that match TRBD1. V shed 1 base, J shed 4 bases, and the junction held 4 bases outside the gene matches. This CDR3 comprises 15 residues. Germline CDR1 and CDR2: SGHTA and FQGNSA.

This clone appeared a single time. V gene TRBV10-1 combines with J gene TRBJ1-1; 7 nucleotides match TRBD1. The CDR3 spans 14 residues. Germline CDR1 and CDR2: WNHNN and SYGVQD (reference sequence). The trim removed 5 bases at V and 4 bases at J, leaving 7 bases unmatched. CDR3 in amino acids: CASSNRGGSTEAFF. The CDR3 bases are TGCGCCAGCAGTAACAGGGGTGGGTCCACTGAAGCTTTCTTT.